This TCR beta chain was captured in a study of long-term antiretroviral therapy in people with HIV. The CDR3 runs to 13 residues. With 2 bases removed from V and 4 bases from J, the gap between germline ends came to 8 bases. Germline assignment: CDR1 SGHNT and CDR2 YYREEE (reference sequence). This was the immunoSEQ v3.0 assay at survey level. The assay was immunoSEQ multiplex PCR, and TCRdb's table has in-frame clones only and misses some. The top ten hold around 19% of the sample, which has under 20,000 clones, about 80% seen once. The sequence derives from a middle-aged man with HIV. The V gene is TRBV5-4, the J gene TRBJ2-3; the D is unclear. The sample here was unsorted PBMCs, taken just before starting antiretroviral therapy. The CDR3 DNA is TGTGCCAGCAGCTTAGATGTATCAGATACGCAGTATTTT. Amino acid sequence: CASSLDVSDTQYF.